The clone carrying this T cell receptor beta chain occurred a few times. This entry is derived from a study of patients and donors after allogeneic stem cell transplantation. From the RT-PCR reads, TCRdb called clonotypes with MiXCR, one entry per CDR3 protein. The repertoire consists of roughly 960,000 distinct CDR3 sequences, with roughly 18% occurring once and the leading ten covering 5% to 7.5%. CDR1 is DFQATT, CDR2 SNEGSKA, per germline (reference sequence). The CDR3 extends over 15 amino acids. The V segment lost 3 bases and the J segment 2 bases; nucleotides outside the gene matches: 7. This chain connects TRBV20-1 to TRBJ2-3, with 8 bases lining up with TRBD2. The TCR was taken from a human donor who was either an allogeneic HSCT recipient or a stem cell or donor lymphocyte infusion donor (not recorded which). It is not recorded whose cells these are; they may come from a transplant donor. The sample was blood, either unsorted or a sorted T cell fraction (not recorded which). The DNA for the CDR3 is TGCAGTGCTAGTTTGTTAGCGGGAAACACAGATACGCAGTATTTT. Protein: CSASLLAGNTDTQYF.